A selection of T cell receptor beta chains follows, all from one sample in a study of CXCR3-negative and CXCR3-positive naive CD8 T cells. TCRdb reprocessed the 5' RACE reads, keeping one entry per CDR3 protein, no DNA. Its listing shows approximately 6,300 distinct CDR3 sequences. Sequenced: naive CXCR3- CD8+ T cells from blood. Receptor source: a human donor in good health. Some clones in this sample may be carry-over from other donors' samples. Each CDR3 is given with its conserved first and last residue. The order of the fields is J gene, V gene, clone size, CDR3 protein. Size tells how often a clone was seen (once, few, many) or the class of an expanded clone, and some rows leave it out.

TRBJ2-2 | TRBV5-1 | medium-sized | CASSLTQGATGELFF
TRBJ2-7 | TRBV29-1 | - | CSVQDTNSYEQYF
TRBJ1-1 | TRBV29-1 | - | CSVDLGGLAFF
TRBJ2-1 | TRBV25-1 | - | CASSARQGDEQFF
TRBJ1-1 | TRBV6-2/TRBV6-3 | - | CASSYGVQMNTEAFF
TRBJ2-1 | TRBV12-3/TRBV12-4 | - | CASTVPGYNEQFF
TRBJ2-1 | TRBV29-1 | - | CSADASTSGNEQFF
TRBJ1-2 | TRBV25-1 | medium-sized | CASSEWGQGNGYTF
TRBJ2-3 | TRBV28 | - | CASSVPRGRDLNTQYF
TRBJ2-2 | TRBV15 | medium-sized | CATSSGATGELFF
TRBJ2-1 | TRBV20-1 | medium-sized | CSARVYSTHNEQFF
TRBJ2-7 | TRBV2 | - | CASLGSYEQYF
TRBJ2-7 | TRBV19 | - | CASSLEHRYEQYF
TRBJ2-5 | TRBV12-5 | medium-sized | CASGSTGKETQYF
TRBJ2-5 | TRBV3-1 | - | CASSQEETQYF
TRBJ2-7 | TRBV7-2 | - | CASSDDWQSYEQYF
TRBJ2-1 | TRBV6-5 | - | CASSGQGNIDNEQFF
TRBJ2-1 | TRBV6-5 | - | CASSYEGGDYNEQFF
TRBJ2-7 | TRBV29-1 | medium-sized | CSGVDRTYEQYF
TRBJ2-6 | TRBV27 | medium-sized | CASSKLGANVLTF
TRBJ1-1 | TRBV20-1 | medium-sized | CSASDNRAEAFF
TRBJ2-7 | TRBV5-5 | medium-sized | CASSLSAGTADYEQYF
TRBJ1-2 | TRBV6-5 | - | CASIGPNYGYTF
TRBJ2-1 | TRBV2 | - | CASSDVGDNEQFF
TRBJ2-1 | TRBV13 | - | CASSPRTPSSYNEQFF
TRBJ2-7 | TRBV29-1 | - | CSSTGESYEQYF
TRBJ1-2 | TRBV10-3 | medium-sized | CAISGPDGENYGYTF
TRBJ2-2 | TRBV29-1 | medium-sized | CSVEVPGRSTGELFF
TRBJ2-7 | TRBV20-1 | - | CSAPHGDRSYEQYF
TRBJ2-2 | TRBV7-8 | medium-sized | CASSYRIMGGELFF
TRBJ2-7 | TRBV9 | - | CASSVLREGSEQYF
TRBJ2-7 | TRBV2 | medium-sized | CASSDQGVPYEQYF
TRBJ2-7 | TRBV29-1 | medium-sized | CSVGQSLSYEQYF
TRBJ2-2 | TRBV29-1 | medium-sized | CSVEAVAGELFF
TRBJ2-3 | TRBV29-1 | medium-sized | CSVDSGDHTDTQYF
TRBJ2-5 | TRBV11-2 | medium-sized | CASRRSGAGDFQETQYF
TRBJ2-2 | TRBV29-1 | medium-sized | CSVASTGELFF
TRBJ2-7 | TRBV7-2 | - | CASSSDPTQAAIYEQYF
TRBJ2-5 | TRBV21-1 | - | CASSNEHRGGETQYF
TRBJ2-7 | TRBV7-8 | - | CASSPEWGFEQYF
TRBJ1-5 | TRBV6-1 | medium-sized | CASSPQGYSNQPQHF
TRBJ2-6 | TRBV23-1 | - | CASSQGENRAGSSGANVLTF
TRBJ1-1 | TRBV29-1 | - | CSVYPGVNTEVSF
TRBJ2-3 | TRBV7-2 | - | CASSASTDTQYF
TRBJ1-4 | TRBV20-1 | medium-sized | CSASGGQGSFGGATNEKLFF
TRBJ2-7 | TRBV21-1 | medium-sized | CASSKRGFPYEQYF
TRBJ2-7 | TRBV27 | medium-sized | CASSPRTFYEQYF
TRBJ2-7 | TRBV29-1 | - | CSAKTGNDQYF
TRBJ2-1 | TRBV29-1 | - | CSVEDREPGLRYNEQLF
TRBJ1-2 | TRBV20-1 | - | CSARGRGGDYGYTF
TRBJ2-1 | TRBV7-2 | medium-sized | CASSLPGRRRENEQFF
TRBJ1-5 | TRBV10-3 | medium-sized | CAISQTWTGSNQPQHF
TRBJ2-1 | TRBV4-3 | - | CASSQDGDRAAYNKQFF
TRBJ1-1 | TRBV2 | - | CASREQDFTEASF
TRBJ2-5 | TRBV7-9 | medium-sized | CASSIRDRGTETQYF
TRBJ1-1 | TRBV27 | medium-sized | CASSTWEASTEAFF
TRBJ2-7 | TRBV12-3/TRBV12-4 | - | CASSLAEHSYEQYF